This record concerns one T cell receptor beta chain sequence. Its antigen is not identified. The record originates from a study of cytomegalovirus exposure and HLA in healthy donors. Study findings and constraints: Associated with cytomegalovirus, according to the listing, were 150 to 200 TCR beta chains.

60 Vbeta and 13 Jbeta primers were used in PCR. TCRdb keeps only in-frame clones here, not all; method: immunoSEQ multiplex PCR. Of about 180,000 clones listed, around 77% are singletons. The clonotype was recovered from a woman aged 45 to 65 in good health and CMV-seropositive. The sample comprised PBMCs.

This CDR3 is CASSQNGRGSYEQYF. Written as DNA, the CDR3 is TGTGCCAGCAGTCAAAACGGGAGGGGCTCCTACGAGCAGTACTTC. The chain couples TRBV28 to TRBJ2-7; 8 bases line up with TRBD2. V lost 5 bases, J lost 0 bases, and 6 bases stayed unmatched. The germline V gene has CDR1 MDHEN and CDR2 SYDVKM. The CDR3 runs to 15 residues.